This passage covers 22 T cell receptor beta chains from one sample sequenced in a study of cytomegalovirus exposure and HLA in healthy donors. TCRdb keeps only in-frame clones here, not all; method: immunoSEQ multiplex PCR. The sample holds over 110,000 clones, approximately 87% seen once. Sequencing was carried out using PBMCs. The receptors stem from a man in his late teens or twenties in good health and CMV-seronegative.

This clone has more than one count but fewer than ten. The J gene is TRBJ2-1, the V gene TRBV7-9; D not resolved. CDR1 and CDR2 from the germline V gene are SEHNR and FQNEAQ (reference sequence). This CDR3 has 13 amino acids. V was clipped by 7 bases and J by 4 bases, with 11 bases between them. The CDR3, as DNA: TGTGCCAGCAAGGTGTGGGCATACAATGAGCAGTTCTTC. Translated, it gives CASKVWAYNEQFF. The variable domain in full, with the rest retrieved from reference TRBV7-9 and TRBJ2-1, is DTGVSQNPRHKITKRGQNVTFRCDPISEHNRLYWYRQTLGQGPEFLTYFQNEAQLEKSRLLSDRFSAERPKGSFSTLEIQRTEQGDSAMYLCASKVWAYNEQFFGPGTRLTVL.

This clone was detected only a few times. V and J are TRBV30 and TRBJ1-1; the match to TRBD1 covers 7 bases. V lost 3 bases and J lost 1; bases outside the gene matches: 8. The CDR3 spans 15 residues. The germline gives CDR1 GTSNPN, CDR2 SVGIG (reference sequence). The CDR3 DNA reads as TGTGCCTGGAGCGAACCGGGACAGAAGAACACTGAAGCTTTCTTT. Residues: CAWSEPGQKNTEAFF.

This clone showed up just once. V usage is TRBV27 and J usage is TRBJ2-3; the match to TRBD2 covers 9 bases. Germline V lookup: CDR1 MNHEY, CDR2 SMNVEV (reference sequence). V lost 2 bases and J lost 2; bases outside the gene matches: 5. The CDR3 totals 16 residues. The CDR3, as DNA: TGTGCCAGCAGTTTACTAGCGGGACCCTTCACAGATACGCAGTATTTT. It is translated as CASSLLAGPFTDTQYF.

The V gene is TRBV5-1, the J gene TRBJ2-7; 8 bases match TRBD2. This CDR3 comprises 14 residues. Trimming at V came to 2 bases and at J to 0 bases, leaving 1 base not matched to a gene. The germline V gene encodes CDR1 SGHRS and CDR2 YFSETQ. Written as DNA, the CDR3 is TGCGCCAGCAGCTTTAGCGGGGACTCCTACGAGCAGTACTTC. Translation gives CASSFSGDSYEQYF.

As to this clone: At the DNA level, this CDR3 is encoded by other sequences in the same sample as well. The chain joins TRBV6-5 to TRBJ1-3, with D perhaps matching TRBD1 (6 bases). V gave up 0 bases and J gave up 4 bases, with 13 bases separating them. Per the germline V gene, CDR1 is MNHEY and CDR2 is SVGAGI. The CDR3 runs 16 residues. The CDR3 DNA sequence: TGTGCCAGCAGTTACTCCCGGGGGGGGGCAGGAAACACCATATATTTT. This sequence encodes CASSYSRGGAGNTIYF.

CDR3: CASRGADYGYTF. CDR3 in DNA: TGTGCCAGTCGGGGGGCAGACTATGGCTACACCTTC. The chain uses TRBV6-1 and TRBJ1-2; a possible D gene is TRBD1 (6 bases). There are 12 residues in the CDR3. V was clipped by 9 bases and J by 3 bases, with 11 bases between them. Germline V CDR1 and CDR2: MNHNS, SASEGT.

The rearrangement uses TRBV6-1 and TRBJ1-1; unclear D gene. The CDR3 contains 14 residues. The V end was cut by 5 bases, the J end by 3 bases, with 13 bases between. CDR1 MNHNS and CDR2 SASEGT come from the germline V gene. The CDR3 nucleotides read TGTGCCAGCAGTTTTGGCCAGGTGGACACTGAAGCTTTCTTT. This translates into CASSFGQVDTEAFF.

J is TRBJ2-1 and V is TRBV13; 12 bases fit TRBD2. J was trimmed by 6 bases and V by 5 bases; bases with no gene match: 5. There are 15 residues in the CDR3. CDR1 and CDR2 (germline): PRHDT, FYEKMQ (reference sequence). CDR3 coding DNA: TGTGCCAGCAGCCCGGGACTAGCGGGTCTCAATGAGCAGTTCTTC. This gives the protein CASSPGLAGLNEQFF.

About this clone itself: In the same sample, other DNA sequences code for this CDR3. In nucleotides, the CDR3 is TGTGCCTGGAGTGTCCAGGGGTCCTACAATGAGCAGTTCTTC. It specifies CAWSVQGSYNEQFF. The chain is built from TRBV30 and TRBJ2-1; a weak D match, TRBD1 (6 bases). The V gene's germline CDR1 is GTSNPN and CDR2 SVGIG (reference sequence). This CDR3 is 14 amino acids long. V dropped 0 bases and J dropped 1 base, with 7 bases sitting between them.

The chain uses TRBV5-8 and TRBJ1-1; 7 bases fit TRBD1. V lost 3 bases, J lost 3 bases, and 14 bases stayed unmatched. There are 17 residues in the CDR3. Germline V gives CDR1 SGHTS, CDR2 YDEGEE. The CDR3 region has the DNA TGTGCCAGCAGCTATGGACAGGCCAAGGGGGAGTACACTGAAGCTTTCTTT. Protein product: CASSYGQAKGEYTEAFF. The full variable domain, completed using reference TRBV5-8 and TRBJ1-1, is EAGVTQSPTHLIKTRGQQATLRCSPISGHTSVYWYQQALGLGLQFLLWYDEGEERNRGNFPPRFSGRQFPNYSSELNVNALELEDSALYLCASSYGQAKGEYTEAFFGQGTRLTVV.

The chain links TRBV27 to TRBJ2-3; the match to TRBD2 covers 13 bases. There are 13 residues in the CDR3. V lost 10 bases and J lost 7; bases outside the gene matches: 5. The germline CDR1 and CDR2 sequences are MNHEY and SMNVEV (reference sequence). The CDR3 here is CATGTSGTYTQYF. The CDR3 DNA sequence: TGTGCCACCGGGACTAGCGGGACGTATACGCAGTATTTT.

The chain carries TRBV5-6 and TRBJ1-4; unclear D gene. This CDR3 comprises 14 residues. V lost 0 bases and J lost 8, with 11 bases in between. Germline CDR1 SGHDT, CDR2 YYEEEE. CDR3 loop: CASSLAGIGEKLFF. The CDR3 nucleotides are TGTGCCAGCAGCTTGGCGGGAATCGGGGAAAAACTGTTTTTT.

The chain has TRBV27 and TRBJ2-7; 7 bases agree with TRBD2. The CDR3 contains 17 residues. The V segment lost 6 bases and the J segment 5 bases; nucleotides outside the gene matches: 19. CDR1 and CDR2 from the germline V gene are MNHEY and SMNVEV (reference sequence). The DNA of the CDR3 is TGTGCCAGCAGCCCGTTGCGGGAGACTTACAAGCGGAACGAGCAGTACTTC. This sequence encodes CASSPLRETYKRNEQYF.

This clone was counted between two and nine times. CDR3 residues: CASSISADRFF. As DNA, the CDR3 is TGTGCCAGCAGTATCAGCGCGGATAGGTTTTTT. V and J are TRBV28 and TRBJ1-4; D gene ambiguous. The V end was cut by 5 bases, the J end by 16 bases, with 14 bases between. The CDR3 consists of 11 residues. Germline V gene lookup returns CDR1 MDHEN and CDR2 SYDVKM.

The chain is built from TRBV12-5 and TRBJ2-7, with D unclear. The germline gives CDR1 LGHNT, CDR2 FRNRAP. Trimming cost V 6 bases and J 4 bases, with 13 bases left between them. The CDR3 spans 13 residues. The CDR3 nucleotides read TGTGCTAGTGGCCCCGCGGTGTCTTACGAGCAGTACTTC. It codes for CASGPAVSYEQYF.

This clone appeared a single time. This chain connects TRBV25-1 to TRBJ2-5; D is possibly TRBD1 (6 bases). CDR3 length: 14 residues. The V end lost 3 bases, the J end lost 5 bases, and 13 bases lay between the germline ends. Germline CDR1 and CDR2: MGHDK and SYGVNS. The CDR3, as DNA: TGTGCCAGCAGTGAGGGGCAGGGGCTGGAGACCCAGTACTTC. Its protein product is CASSEGQGLETQYF.

V usage is TRBV10-2 and J usage is TRBJ1-4; 9 bases are a match to TRBD1. V dropped 2 bases and J dropped 13; count of bases not matched to a gene: 11. The CDR3 is made up of 15 amino acids. Germline V gives CDR1 WSHSY, CDR2 SAAADI. The CDR3 nucleotides read TGCGCCAGCAGTGAGCCCCGGACAGGGGTTCGGCGACTGTTTTTT. Translated, it gives CASSEPRTGVRRLFF.

V and J are TRBV6-6 and TRBJ1-3; the D gene is possibly TRBD1 (6 bases). This CDR3 is built from 15 residues. Germline V gives CDR1 MNHNY, CDR2 SVGAGI (reference sequence). The V end was cut by 7 bases, the J end by 0 bases, with 13 bases between. Written as DNA, the CDR3 is TGTGCCAGCATGGACAGAGTGGACTCTGGAAACACCATATATTTT. Protein: CASMDRVDSGNTIYF.

This chain links TRBV5-1 with TRBJ1-1; 7 bases are a match to TRBD1. V gave up 0 bases and J gave up 5 bases; unmatched junction bases: 4. The CDR3 extends over 14 amino acids. Germline CDR1 and CDR2: SGHRS and YFSETQ. The CDR3 DNA reads TGCGCCAGCAGCTTGGGACAGGGTCAAACTGAAGCTTTCTTT. Translation gives CASSLGQGQTEAFF.

DNA of the CDR3: TGTGCCAGTAGTAGGGCTAGCGGGACGAACACCGGGGAGCTGTTTTTT. Protein: CASSRASGTNTGELFF. This chain connects TRBV19 to TRBJ2-2, with 9 bases that match TRBD2. CDR3 length equals 16 residues. V lost 4 bases and J lost 0; bases outside the gene matches: 3. Germline CDR1 LNHDA, CDR2 SQIVND (reference sequence).

The rearrangement uses TRBV7-6 and TRBJ1-5; no reliable D call. CDR3 length equals 12 residues. V lost 6 bases and J 13 bases, leaving 16 bases between the germline ends. Germline V gives CDR1 SGHVS, CDR2 FNYEAQ. Here the CDR3 DNA reads TGTGCCAGCAGGGTCTCCCCGGAACAGCAGCATTTT. Its protein product is CASRVSPEQQHF.

J is TRBJ2-2 and V is TRBV7-6, with 8 bases that match TRBD1. Per germline, CDR1 SGHVS and CDR2 FNYEAQ. This CDR3 has 15 residues. The trim removed 8 bases at V and 0 bases at J, leaving 5 bases unmatched. In DNA, the CDR3 is TGTGCCAGCCGGTCAGGGGGCGCGAACACCGGGGAGCTGTTTTTT. Translating it yields CASRSGGANTGELFF.